This record concerns one TCR beta chain sequence. There is no known antigen for this receptor. Base qualities are not recorded, but no much larger clone differs from it by a single base. These data originate in a study of control samples from healthy donors and cancer patients (dated by TCRdb to 2020 to 2022). According to the germline V gene, CDR1 reads SGHDT and CDR2 reads YYEEEE. V and J lose 3 bases and 8 bases, and a span of 8 bases separates them. The CDR3 runs 11 residues from the cysteine to the phenylalanine. Only the CDR3 region is kept as DNA, spanning 33 bases read in frame from base 1. Library creation used the immunoSEQ multiplex PCR assay. Drawn from immuneACCESS, this table holds only the in-frame rearrangements with V and J called that TCRdb kept. Clones are partly lost; checked studies trace under half to an unresolved V gene and leave the rest unexplained. For this sample the table gives 130,000 to 150,000 clones, of which about 94% were detected only once. In total, the top ten clones hold approximately 15% of the sample.

Recombination joined TRBV5-6 with TRBJ1-2; the D gene is unclear. The source of this sequence is a man between 60 and 70 years old with colorectal cancer. Sample: PBMCs. Read as DNA, the sequence is TGTGCCAGCAGCTCCGTGGCGGGCTACACCTTC. Its product reads: CASSSVAGYTF.